Only one count was recorded for the clone carrying this T cell receptor (beta chain). Its antigen is as yet unknown. Terminally differentiated effector memory CD45RA+ cells were excluded by CCR7 positive selection of CD45RO-negative cells. This entry comes from a study of shared clonotypes between healthy human individuals. Findings and caveats of the study: Larger estimated richness was generally seen in naive subsets than in memory subsets. Clonotypes shared by all four sorted-subset donors had higher generation probabilities than non-shared clonotypes.

In germline, CDR1 is LGHNA, CDR2 YSLEER. Losses at the gene ends were 3 bases for V and 5 bases for J; bases not matched to a gene: 13. CDR3 length: 18 amino acids. Sequencing was performed with immunoSEQ multiplex PCR; in TCRdb, only in-frame clones are kept and a portion is missing. This sample carries under 850,000 clones, 85% to 95% of them seen once, and the ten largest clones take 24%. What was sequenced was naive CD8+ T cells sorted from blood. The clonotype originates from a man aged 25 to 45 in good health. This chain uses TRBV4-3 with TRBJ2-1; the match to TRBD2 covers 10 bases. The CDR3 spells CASSHYVTGTSEHNEQFF. CDR3 nucleotides: TGCGCCAGCAGCCACTACGTTACCGGGACTAGCGAGCACAATGAGCAGTTCTTC.